The source of this T cell receptor beta chain is a study of early T cells in non-severe SARS-CoV-2 infection (dated by TCRdb to 2020 to 2022). About the investigation overall: Bulk RNA from unsorted whole blood was used for TCR sequencing, so alpha and beta chains could not be paired. Overall study outcomes, separate from this receptor: VDJdb matching was skewed toward anti-spike CD8 responses and likely underestimated virus-specific expansions, missing private and CD4 specificities.

From the cysteine up to the phenylalanine, the CDR3 has a length of 16 residues. The only DNA kept is the CDR3, 48 bases in frame from the first base. The V and J ends are trimmed by 0 bases and 2 bases, leaving 11 bases between them. From the germline V gene (reference sequence), CDR1 is SEHNR and CDR2 is FQNEAQ. Library method: 5' RACE. The sequencer was a NextSeq 500. In the TCR library protocol, unique molecular identifiers were attached to individual cDNA molecules to correct for PCR bias and sequencing error. Both TCR alpha and beta chains were sequenced, and tight co-correlation was observed between alpha and beta sequence abundances in each sample. Turning to the authors' computational methods: Decombinator V4 was used to perform V gene, J gene and CDR3 annotation of TCR sequences. TCRs were defined as expanded if a significant change between any two time points was detected under a Poisson model with p below 0.0001. TCR abundances were normalised to the total number of TCRs sequenced in each sample and reported as counts per million. MAIT TCRs were defined by TRAV1-2 paired with TRAJ12, TRAJ20 or TRAJ33, and iNKT TCRs by TRAV10 paired with TRAJ18. VDJdb, accessed 1 November 2021, was searched for CMV, EBV and SARS-CoV-2 annotated TCRs, excluding TCRs annotated for multiple antigens. TCRdb ran its own pipeline on the public reads, namely fastp trimming at Q25 and MiXCR clone calling, and kept in-frame beta chains. Rows are combined by CDR3 protein, so each entry shows the most common genes and DNA. What appears here as the V and J calls and clone size reflects TCRdb's work, not the paper's. The sample records 60,000 to 70,000 distinct CDR3 sequences, less than 9.5% of which are singletons. Under 4% of the sample is taken by the ten largest.

This clonotype has a count of ten or more. Its binding antigen is unknown. Base qualities were left out, and no much larger clone turns up one base away. This was a case-control study nested in a cohort of healthcare workers in London, UK, who had nasopharyngeal swab PCR tests and blood samples taken every week. Healthcare workers were recruited between 23 and 31 March 2020, during the week of the UK lockdown, and were followed weekly for up to roughly 15 weeks. The chain is made from TRBV7-9 and TRBJ2-1, and the D gene may be TRBD2, 5 bases matching. This TCR derives from an adult who was a healthcare worker with PCR-confirmed SARS-CoV-2 infection or an uninfected control (not recorded which). The sequenced sample consisted of whole blood. DNA sequence: TGTGCCAGCAGCTTAGCGTTAGGCGGGCCCTACAATGAGCAGTTCTTC. This sequence encodes CASSLALGGPYNEQFF.